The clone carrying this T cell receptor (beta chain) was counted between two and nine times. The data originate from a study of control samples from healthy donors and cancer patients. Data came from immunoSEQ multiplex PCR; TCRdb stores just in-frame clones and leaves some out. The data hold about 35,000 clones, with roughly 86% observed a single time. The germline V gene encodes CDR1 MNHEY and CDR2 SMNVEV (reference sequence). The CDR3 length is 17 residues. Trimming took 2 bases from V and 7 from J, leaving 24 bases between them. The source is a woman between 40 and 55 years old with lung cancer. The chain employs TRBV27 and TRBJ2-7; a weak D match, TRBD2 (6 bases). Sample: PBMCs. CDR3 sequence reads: CASSLLVPTGVSDEQYF. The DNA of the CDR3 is TGTGCCAGCAGTTTACTAGTCCCAACGGGGGTTTCTGATGAGCAGTACTTC.